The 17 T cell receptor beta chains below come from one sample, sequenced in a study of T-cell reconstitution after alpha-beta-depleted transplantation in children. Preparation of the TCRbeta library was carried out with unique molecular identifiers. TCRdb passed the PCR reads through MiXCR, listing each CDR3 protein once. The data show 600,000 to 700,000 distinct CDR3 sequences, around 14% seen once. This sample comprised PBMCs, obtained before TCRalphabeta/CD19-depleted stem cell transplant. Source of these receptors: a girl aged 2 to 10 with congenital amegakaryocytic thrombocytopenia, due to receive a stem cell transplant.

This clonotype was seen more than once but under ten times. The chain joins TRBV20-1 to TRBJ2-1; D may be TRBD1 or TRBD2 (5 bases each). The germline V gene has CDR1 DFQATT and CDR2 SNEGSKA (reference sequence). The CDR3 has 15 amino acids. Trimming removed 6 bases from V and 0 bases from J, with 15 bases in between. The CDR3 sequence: CSASRDPSSYNEQFF. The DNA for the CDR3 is TGCAGTGCAAGCCGGGACCCCAGCTCCTACAATGAGCAGTTCTTC.

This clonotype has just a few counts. The CDR3: CASSFIPAEQYF. In DNA form, the CDR3 reads TGTGCCAGCAGTTTCATCCCTGCCGAGCAGTACTTC. The chain joins TRBV12-3 or TRBV12-4 to TRBJ2-7, with no clear D. This CDR3 contains 12 residues. V lost 3 bases, J lost 6 bases, and 9 bases lay in between.

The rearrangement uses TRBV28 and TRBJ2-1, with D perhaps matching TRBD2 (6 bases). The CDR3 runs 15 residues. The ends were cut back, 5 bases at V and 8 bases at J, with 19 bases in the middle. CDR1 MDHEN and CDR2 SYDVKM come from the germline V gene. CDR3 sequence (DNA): TGTGCCAGCAGTCGGTCTAGCGTACCCCTTGATGAGCAGTTCTTC. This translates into CASSRSSVPLDEQFF.

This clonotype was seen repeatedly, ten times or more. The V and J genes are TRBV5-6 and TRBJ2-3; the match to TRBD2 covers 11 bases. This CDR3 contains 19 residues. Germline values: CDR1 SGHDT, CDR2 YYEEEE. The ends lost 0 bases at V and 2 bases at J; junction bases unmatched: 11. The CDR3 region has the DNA TGTGCCAGCAGCTTGGATCTAGCGGGGGGAATGAGGGACACAGATACGCAGTATTTT. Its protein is CASSLDLAGGMRDTDTQYF.

CDR3 in amino acids: CASSSLMGANTGELFF. The CDR3 DNA reads as TGCGCCAGCAGTTCTCTTATGGGGGCGAACACCGGGGAGCTGTTTTTT. This chain uses TRBV5-1 with TRBJ2-2; either TRBD1 or TRBD2 may fit D (5 bases each). Germline V lookup: CDR1 SGHRS, CDR2 YFSETQ. Trimming took 5 bases from V and 0 from J, leaving 14 bases between them. CDR3 length equals 16 residues.

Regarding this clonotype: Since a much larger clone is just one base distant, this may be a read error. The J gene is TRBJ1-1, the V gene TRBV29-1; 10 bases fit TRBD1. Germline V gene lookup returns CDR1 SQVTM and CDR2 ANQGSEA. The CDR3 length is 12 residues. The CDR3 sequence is CSGARQGAEPFF. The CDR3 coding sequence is TGCAGCGGGGCCCGACAGGGGGCTGAACCTTTCTTT.

The CDR3 protein is CASSYGQSTETQYF. The CDR3 nucleotides are TGTGCCAGCAGTTACGGACAGTCTACGGAGACCCAGTACTTC. The gene calls are TRBV6-5 and TRBJ2-5, with TRBD1 as a possible D gene (6 bases). The V end was cut by 2 bases, the J end by 5 bases, with 12 bases between. Germline lookup yields CDR1 MNHEY and CDR2 SVGAGI. This CDR3 contains 14 residues.

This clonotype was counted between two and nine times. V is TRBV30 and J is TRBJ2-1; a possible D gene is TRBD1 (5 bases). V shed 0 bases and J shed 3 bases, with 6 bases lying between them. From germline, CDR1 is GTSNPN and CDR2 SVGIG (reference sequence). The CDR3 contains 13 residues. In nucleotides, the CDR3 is TGTGCCTGGAGTGTCCAGGGCTACAATGAGCAGTTCTTC. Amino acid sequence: CAWSVQGYNEQFF.

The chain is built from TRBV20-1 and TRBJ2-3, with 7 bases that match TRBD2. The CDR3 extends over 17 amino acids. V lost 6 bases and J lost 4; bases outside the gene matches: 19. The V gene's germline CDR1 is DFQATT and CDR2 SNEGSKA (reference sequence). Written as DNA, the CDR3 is TGCAGTGCCGGGGGGTGGGGGTCCCTTAGGGGCGCAGATACGCAGTATTTT. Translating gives CSAGGWGSLRGADTQYF.

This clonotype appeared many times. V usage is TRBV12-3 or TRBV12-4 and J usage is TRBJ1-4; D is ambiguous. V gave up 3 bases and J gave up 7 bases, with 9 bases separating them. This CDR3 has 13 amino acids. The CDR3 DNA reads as TGTGCCAGCAGTTTGATTCTGGGTGAAAAACTGTTTTTT. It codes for CASSLILGEKLFF.

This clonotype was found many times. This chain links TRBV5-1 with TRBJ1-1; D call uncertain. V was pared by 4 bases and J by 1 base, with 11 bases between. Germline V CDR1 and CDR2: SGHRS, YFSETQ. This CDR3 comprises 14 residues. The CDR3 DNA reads TGCGCCAGCAGCCCCCCACTGGGGAACACTGAAGCTTTCTTT. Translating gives CASSPPLGNTEAFF.

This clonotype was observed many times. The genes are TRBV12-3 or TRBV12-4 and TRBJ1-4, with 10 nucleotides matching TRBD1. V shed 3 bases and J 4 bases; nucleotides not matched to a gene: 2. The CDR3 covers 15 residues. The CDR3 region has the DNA TGTGCCAGCAGTTTGGGGACAGGGGTTAATGAAAAACTGTTTTTT. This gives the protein CASSLGTGVNEKLFF.

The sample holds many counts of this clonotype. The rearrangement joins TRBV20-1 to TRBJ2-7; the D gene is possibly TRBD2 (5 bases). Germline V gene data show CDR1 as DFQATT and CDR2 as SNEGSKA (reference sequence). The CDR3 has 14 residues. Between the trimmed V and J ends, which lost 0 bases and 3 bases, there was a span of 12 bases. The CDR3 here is CSARDRGSIYEQYF. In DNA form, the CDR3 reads TGCAGTGCTAGAGATCGGGGTTCTATCTACGAGCAGTACTTC.

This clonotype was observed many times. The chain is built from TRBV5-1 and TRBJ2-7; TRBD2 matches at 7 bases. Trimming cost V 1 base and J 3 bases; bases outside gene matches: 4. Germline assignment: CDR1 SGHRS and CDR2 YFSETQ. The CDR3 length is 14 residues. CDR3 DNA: TGCGCCAGCAGCTTGACGGGAGGTGGCTACGAGCAGTACTTC. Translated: CASSLTGGGYEQYF. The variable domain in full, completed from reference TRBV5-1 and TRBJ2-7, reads KAGVTQTPRYLIKTRGQQVTLSCSPISGHRSVSWYQQTPGQGLQFLFEYFSETQRNKGNFPGRFSGRQFSNSRSEMNVSTLELGDSALYLCASSLTGGGYEQYFGPGTRLTVT.

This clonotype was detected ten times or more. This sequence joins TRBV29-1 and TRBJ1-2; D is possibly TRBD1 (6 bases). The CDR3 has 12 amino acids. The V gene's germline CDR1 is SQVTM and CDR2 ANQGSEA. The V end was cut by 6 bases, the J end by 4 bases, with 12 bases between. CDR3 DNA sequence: TGCAGCGTGAAACAGGGAAGCTATGGCTACACCTTC. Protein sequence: CSVKQGSYGYTF. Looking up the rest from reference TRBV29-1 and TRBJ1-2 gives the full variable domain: SAVISQKPSRDICQRGTSLTIQCQVDSQVTMMFWYRQQPGQSLTLIATANQGSEATYESGFVIDKFPISRPNLTFSTLTVSNMSPEDSSIYLCSVKQGSYGYTFGSGTRLTVV.

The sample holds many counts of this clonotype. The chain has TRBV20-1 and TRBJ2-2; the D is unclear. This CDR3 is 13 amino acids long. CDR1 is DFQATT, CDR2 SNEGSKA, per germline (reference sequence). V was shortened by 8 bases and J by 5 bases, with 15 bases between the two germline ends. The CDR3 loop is CSPQRALTGELFF. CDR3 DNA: TGCAGTCCTCAAAGGGCCCTTACCGGGGAGCTGTTTTTT.

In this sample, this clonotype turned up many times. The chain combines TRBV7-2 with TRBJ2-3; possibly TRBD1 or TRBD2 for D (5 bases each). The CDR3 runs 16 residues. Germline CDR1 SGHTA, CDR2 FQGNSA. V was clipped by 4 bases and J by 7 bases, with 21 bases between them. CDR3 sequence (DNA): TGTGCCAGCAGCTCCTACGGGGACGCTACCGTGAATACGCAGTATTTT. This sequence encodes CASSSYGDATVNTQYF.